This TCR beta chain appears in the sequencing data of a study of CD8 T cells in Susac syndrome. Study conclusions and caveats: It was acknowledged in the study that the number of individuals who were included in its TCR sequencing and HLA analysis was relatively small.

cDNA came from around 0.5 to 1 ug RNA primed by random hexamers. Each CDR3 protein gets one entry after TCRdb re-called the immunoSEQ multiplex PCR reads with MiXCR. Here the sample spans about 50,000 distinct CDR3 sequences, 93% being singletons. Worth noting for this clonotype: Antigen unknown.

V was shortened by 5 bases and J by 1 base, with 15 bases between the two germline ends. CDR3 length equals 15 residues. In germline, CDR1 is SEHNR, CDR2 FQNEAQ (reference sequence). The receptor was derived from a human donor with multiple sclerosis. The chain combines TRBV7-9 with TRBJ2-7, with D perhaps matching TRBD1 (8 bases). The sequenced sample consisted of CD8+ T cells from PBMCs. For the CDR3, the DNA is TGTGCCAGCAGCCCAGGACAGGGAGGGTCCTACGAGCAGTACTTC. Its translation: CASSPGQGGSYEQYF.